These 27 T cell receptor beta chains came from one sample sequenced in a study of cytomegalovirus exposure and HLA in healthy donors (TCRdb year 2017). Receptors were amplified or captured by the immunoSEQ multiplex PCR assay. A mixture of 60 forward primers for TCR Vbeta segments and 13 reverse primers for TCR Jbeta segments was used in the multiplex PCR. TCRdb holds this immuneACCESS table with in-frame rearrangements only. Some clones are missing; in checked studies, unresolved V genes explain under half, and the rest has no known cause. This sample holds under 110,000 clones; 70% to 85% were observed only once. The ten biggest clones cover approximately 3.6% of the sample. Sequencing was done on a sample of PBMCs. These receptor sequences come from a man in his fifties or sixties in good health and CMV-seronegative.

The V call is TRBV28, the J call TRBJ1-5; D perhaps matches TRBD1 (5 bases). The CDR3 length is 15 residues. Germline lookup yields CDR1 MDHEN and CDR2 SYDVKM. V was cut by 3 bases and J by 2 bases, with 11 bases left in between. The CDR3 sequence: CASSLGGVGNQPQHF. As DNA, the CDR3 is TGTGCCAGCAGTTTGGGAGGGGTAGGCAATCAGCCCCAGCATTTT.

This clone was found once. This sequence joins TRBV7-9 and TRBJ1-6, with a tentative D call TRBD1 (6 bases). Germline V CDR1 and CDR2: SEHNR, FQNEAQ (reference sequence). The ends were cut back, 5 bases at V and 5 bases at J, with 13 bases in the middle. CDR3 length equals 15 residues. The CDR3 spells CASSGPGANNSPLHF. CDR3 bases: TGTGCCAGCAGCGGCCCAGGGGCCAATAATTCACCCCTCCACTTT.

J is TRBJ1-1 and V is TRBV2; D is uncertain. Germline values: CDR1 SNHLY, CDR2 FYNNEI. Trimming cost V 8 bases and J 1 base, with 11 bases left between them. The CDR3 covers 13 residues. The CDR3 DNA sequence: TGTGCCAGCCGGCGGGGTTGGAACACTGAAGCTTTCTTT. Protein product: CASRRGWNTEAFF.

The chain has TRBV6-1 and TRBJ2-2; 9 nucleotides align to TRBD1. With V trimmed by 6 bases and J by 1 base, 3 bases remained unmatched. The CDR3 runs to 15 residues. The V gene's germline CDR1 is MNHNS and CDR2 SASEGT. The CDR3 nucleotides read TGTGCCAGCAGCCGGGACAGGGAGAACACCGGGGAGCTGTTTTTT. Amino acids: CASSRDRENTGELFF.

The chain has TRBV5-5 and TRBJ1-6; TRBD1 matches 10 bases. Per the germline V gene, CDR1 is SGHKS and CDR2 is YYEKEE (reference sequence). This CDR3 region has 18 residues. V dropped 4 bases and J dropped 10; count of bases not matched to a gene: 17. This CDR3 is CASSGPLGTGEMGSPLHF. The CDR3 DNA sequence: TGTGCCAGCAGCGGGCCCCTAGGGACAGGGGAGATGGGGTCACCCCTCCACTTT.

This clone was observed once. V gene TRBV7-8 combines with J gene TRBJ2-5; 7 nucleotides line up with TRBD1. V lost 5 bases and J lost 5; bases outside the gene matches: 5. Germline CDR1 is SGHVS and CDR2 is FQNEAQ. The CDR3 runs 13 residues. The CDR3 sequence: CASSRDRVETQYF. Written as DNA, the CDR3 is TGTGCCAGCAGCCGTGACAGGGTGGAGACCCAGTACTTC.

This clone occurred a few times. The chain carries TRBV7-9 and TRBJ1-2, with 7 bases aligning to TRBD1. V lost 2 bases and J lost 6; bases outside the gene matches: 15. Germline assignment: CDR1 SEHNR and CDR2 FQNEAQ (reference sequence). This CDR3 is 17 amino acids long. Here the CDR3 reads CASSLLETGSVGNGYTF. CDR3 coding DNA: TGTGCCAGCAGCTTACTGGAGACAGGGTCCGTTGGTAATGGCTACACCTTC.

CDR3 nucleotides: TGTGCCAGCAAGCCCCGCCGGGATTCTTCTGCGGGCCACACCGGGGAGCTGTTTTTT. This translates into CASKPRRDSSAGHTGELFF. The chain carries TRBV11-1 and TRBJ2-2; maybe TRBD2 (5 bases). Germline CDR1 reads SGHAT; CDR2 reads FQDESV (reference sequence). This CDR3 has 19 residues. The V gene lost 7 bases and the J gene lost 3 bases, with 27 bases spanning the gap.

The chain joins TRBV6-6 to TRBJ1-1; possibly TRBD1 for D (6 bases). Germline CDR1 is MNHNY and CDR2 is SVGAGI (reference sequence). The CDR3 extends over 15 amino acids. The ends were cut back, 10 bases at V and 5 bases at J, with 23 bases in the middle. CDR3 sequence: CATLQGLPRETEAFF. In DNA, the CDR3 is TGTGCCACTCTACAGGGTTTGCCTAGGGAGACTGAAGCTTTCTTT.

This clone was recorded a few times. This chain links TRBV7-2 with TRBJ1-1; D is unresolved. The CDR3 loop spans 13 amino acids. Germline V lookup: CDR1 SGHTA, CDR2 FQGNSA. V was trimmed by 7 bases and J by 1 base, leaving 10 bases between them. The CDR3 sequence is CASKELQNTEAFF. The CDR3 DNA reads as TGTGCCAGCAAGGAACTACAGAACACTGAAGCTTTCTTT.

The chain joins TRBV5-5 to TRBJ2-5; D possibly corresponds to TRBD1 (6 bases). The CDR3 spans 14 residues. Germline values: CDR1 SGHKS, CDR2 YYEKEE (reference sequence). Trimming left V 0 bases short and J 3 bases short, with 9 bases between. The CDR3 DNA is TGTGCCAGCAGCTTGGCAGGGGCTGAAGAGACCCAGTACTTC. This translates into CASSLAGAEETQYF.

The V call is TRBV2, the J call TRBJ2-3; TRBD2 matches at 16 bases. Germline lookup yields CDR1 SNHLY and CDR2 FYNNEI. CDR3 length equals 15 residues. Trimming removed 11 bases from V and 3 bases from J; junction bases left unmatched: 5. The CDR3 is CAGGLAGGGTDTQYF. CDR3 bases: TGTGCCGGGGGACTAGCGGGGGGGGGAACAGATACGCAGTATTTT.

This clone was picked up a small number of times. The gene calls are TRBV27 and TRBJ2-3; the D is unclear. This CDR3 spans 14 amino acids. V dropped 4 bases and J dropped 2 bases, with 10 bases sitting between them. Germline CDR1 MNHEY, CDR2 SMNVEV (reference sequence). CDR3 protein: CASSSPGYTDTQYF. CDR3 DNA: TGTGCCAGCAGTTCCCCCGGGTACACAGATACGCAGTATTTT.

The J gene is TRBJ2-5, the V gene TRBV5-4, with 7 nucleotides matching TRBD1. This CDR3 is 17 amino acids long. The germline V gene encodes CDR1 SGHNT and CDR2 YYREEE (reference sequence). The trim removed 4 bases at V and 5 bases at J, leaving 17 bases unmatched. The CDR3 nucleotides read TGTGCCAGCAGCACCAAAACCTTCCCGACAGGGCCCGAGACCCAGTACTTC. Its protein is CASSTKTFPTGPETQYF.

The chain joins TRBV28 to TRBJ2-5; the match to TRBD2 covers 9 bases. The junction had 6 bases not matched to a gene; V was cut back by 3 bases and J by 4 bases. Germline loops: CDR1 MDHEN, CDR2 SYDVKM. This CDR3 comprises 15 residues. Here the CDR3 DNA reads TGTGCCAGCAGTTTTGTGGCGGGGGGGCTAGAGACCCAGTACTTC. Its protein product is CASSFVAGGLETQYF. Filled out from reference TRBV28 and TRBJ2-5, the complete variable domain reads DVKVTQSSRYLVKRTGEKVFLECVQDMDHENMFWYRQDPGLGLRLIYFSYDVKMKEKGDIPEGYSVSREKKERFSLILESASTNQTSMYLCASSFVAGGLETQYFGPGTRLLVL.

V is TRBV18 and J is TRBJ1-5; D is perhaps TRBD1 (6 bases). Germline V gene lookup returns CDR1 KGHSH and CDR2 LQKENI. Trimming left V 3 bases short and J 5 bases short, with 8 bases between. This CDR3 contains 13 residues. The CDR3 region has the DNA TGTGCCAGCTCACCGCACAGGGATCAGCCCCAGCATTTT. Translating it yields CASSPHRDQPQHF.

The V and J genes are TRBV18 and TRBJ1-5; D is unresolved. V dropped 0 bases and J dropped 5 bases, with 11 bases sitting between them. The CDR3 totals 15 residues. Germline V gene data show CDR1 as KGHSH and CDR2 as LQKENI. The CDR3 region has the DNA TGTGCCAGCTCACCACCAGGTGGGGAGGATCAGCCCCAGCATTTT. It yields the protein CASSPPGGEDQPQHF.

The chain couples TRBV2 to TRBJ2-5; 9 bases are shared with TRBD1. Germline-derived CDR1 and CDR2 are SNHLY and FYNNEI. The ends lost 11 bases at V and 5 bases at J; junction bases unmatched: 9. The CDR3 length is 13 residues. This CDR3 is CAGTGFFVETQYF. The CDR3 DNA sequence: TGTGCCGGGACAGGGTTCTTTGTTGAGACCCAGTACTTC. The whole variable domain, remainder taken from reference TRBV2 and TRBJ2-5, is EPEVTQTPSHQVTQMGQEVILRCVPISNHLYFYWYRQILGQKVEFLVSFYNNEISEKSEIFDDQFSVERPDGSNFTLKIRSTKLEDSAMYFCAGTGFFVETQYFGPGTRLLVL.

V is TRBV6-5 and J is TRBJ2-2; D is undetermined. Trimming shortened V by 0 bases and J by 1 base, and 6 bases separated the two germline ends. Germline-derived CDR1 and CDR2 are MNHEY and SVGAGI. The CDR3 is made up of 15 amino acids. The CDR3 loop is CASSYSRQNTGELFF. For the CDR3, the DNA is TGTGCCAGCAGTTACTCGAGACAGAACACCGGGGAGCTGTTTTTT.

This rearrangement joins TRBV9 to TRBJ2-2; the D gene is possibly TRBD1 (5 bases). Trimming pared 3 bases from V and 0 bases from J, leaving 6 bases between. Germline assignment: CDR1 SGDLS and CDR2 YYNGEE. The CDR3 runs 14 residues. This CDR3 reads CASSAGSNTGELFF. In DNA form, the CDR3 reads TGTGCCAGCAGCGCAGGGTCGAACACCGGGGAGCTGTTTTTT. Based on the CDR3 plus reference TRBV9 and TRBJ2-2, the full variable domain is DSGVTQTPKHLITATGQRVTLRCSPRSGDLSVYWYQQSLDQGLQFLIQYYNGEERAKGNILERFSAQQFPDLHSELNLSSLELGDSALYFCASSAGSNTGELFFGEGSRLTVL.

This clone occurred a few times. This chain uses TRBV5-1 with TRBJ2-7, with 9 nucleotides matching TRBD2. Germline CDR1 reads SGHRS; CDR2 reads YFSETQ. The CDR3 consists of 16 residues. With 2 bases clipped from V and 0 bases from J, the junction kept 6 bases outside the gene matches. CDR3 DNA sequence: TGCGCCAGCAGCTTCATCCCGGGACTAGCCTCCTACGAGCAGTACTTC. Translated, it gives CASSFIPGLASYEQYF.

The chain is built from TRBV4-3 and TRBJ2-1, with D maybe TRBD1 (5 bases). There are 13 residues in the CDR3. Trimming took 1 base from V and 9 from J, leaving 10 bases between them. The germline V gene encodes CDR1 LGHNA and CDR2 YSLEER. The CDR3 DNA reads TGCGCCAGCAGCCAAGCAGGGCAGGGTGAGCAGTTCTTC. It yields the protein CASSQAGQGEQFF.

J is TRBJ1-6 and V is TRBV29-1; D may be TRBD1 (6 bases). V lost 3 bases, J lost 10 bases, and 13 bases lay in between. The CDR3 contains 13 residues. Germline-derived CDR1 and CDR2 are SQVTM and ANQGSEA. CDR3: CSVEEEQGSPLHF. CDR3 DNA sequence: TGCAGCGTTGAGGAGGAACAGGGCTCACCCCTCCACTTT.

This clone has just a few counts. The chain is built from TRBV7-2 and TRBJ1-4; D not resolved. Germline values: CDR1 SGHTA, CDR2 FQGNSA. V lost 3 bases and J 7 bases, leaving 12 bases between the germline ends. CDR3 length: 14 amino acids. The CDR3 region is CASSFGSRGEKLFF. The CDR3 bases are TGTGCCAGCAGCTTCGGGTCGAGAGGTGAAAAACTGTTTTTT.

CDR3 protein: CASSLVGQGVGEQYV. CDR3 DNA sequence: TGTGCCAGCAGTTTGGTGGGACAGGGGGTTGGCGAGCAGTACGTC. This rearrangement joins TRBV2 to TRBJ2-7, with 11 bases identical to TRBD1. The CDR3 length is 15 residues. V lost 5 bases, J lost 6 bases, and 9 bases stayed unmatched. Germline V gives CDR1 SNHLY, CDR2 FYNNEI.

The chain recombines TRBV5-1 with TRBJ1-1, with a weak D call TRBD1 (5 bases). The CDR3 length is 14 residues. V was pared by 0 bases and J by 3 bases, with 9 bases between. From germline, CDR1 is SGHRS and CDR2 YFSETQ. The chain's CDR3 is CASSLGGSDTEAFF. CDR3 nucleotide sequence: TGCGCCAGCAGCTTGGGGGGCTCGGACACTGAAGCTTTCTTT.

The rearrangement links TRBV6-1 to TRBJ2-7, with a weak D call TRBD1 (6 bases). V was trimmed by 2 bases and J by 0 bases, leaving 14 bases between them. The CDR3 runs 16 residues. CDR1 MNHNS and CDR2 SASEGT come from the germline V gene. CDR3 amino acids: CASSERQARSSYEQYF. CDR3 in DNA: TGTGCCAGCAGTGAACGACAGGCCCGGAGCTCCTACGAGCAGTACTTC.